This T cell receptor (beta chain) was recovered during a study of T cells in Graves' hyperthyroidism and ophthalmopathy. Study outcomes and limitations: A model built on 13 V-J features separated ophthalmopathy from stable hyperthyroidism.

CDR3 length: 15 residues. J gave up 0 bases and V 1 base, and 5 bases lay outside the gene matches. Germline V gives CDR1 GTSNPN, CDR2 SVGIG (reference sequence). RNA transcripts were the template for amplifying TCR beta CDR3 regions. Using the HTBI primer set, a first-round RT-PCR was run on the TCR CDR3. Using its own MiXCR run on the multiplex PCR reads, TCRdb lists one record per CDR3 protein. Among approximately 600,000 distinct CDR3 sequences listed, 16% were seen once. Turning to this clonotype: Antigen: not known. This clone may be a read error of a much larger clone one base away.

Graves' hyperthyroidism was deemed stable absent ophthalmopathy progression within 18 months. The PBMCs studied were ones that came from 10 ml fresh peripheral blood. The chain joins TRBV30 to TRBJ1-2, with 7 bases lining up with TRBD1. This clonotype originated in a woman aged 30 to 39 with Graves' hyperthyroidism. Sample: blood. CDR3 residues: CAWSAQGMANYGYTF. The DNA of the CDR3 is TGTGCCTGGAGTGCACAGGGGATGGCTAACTATGGCTACACCTTC.